This TCR beta chain was observed in a study of blood T cells in healthy people across ages. Broader study findings: A roughly linear fall in TCR beta diversity per million T cells was seen with increasing age. Comparison with aged donors showed that long-lived donors had more naive CD4+ cells and higher diversity.

Using a J-beta primer mix together with a sample-barcoded 5' primer, a second PCR was run for roughly 6 to 12 cycles. TCRdb redid the calling of the 5' RACE reads with MiXCR, one entry per CDR3 protein. This table has about 640,000 distinct CDR3 sequences, 40% to 45% appearing once. The CDR3 length is 17 residues. V shed 0 bases, J shed 1 base, and the junction held 8 bases outside the gene matches. Per the germline V gene, CDR1 is DFQATT and CDR2 is SNEGSKA (reference sequence). On this clonotype: Antigen specificity is unknown.

This clonotype originated in a man older than 75 in good health. The sample taken for sequencing was blood. V usage is TRBV20-1 and J usage is TRBJ2-3, with 9 bases matching TRBD2. The CDR3 protein is CSARDRATSGRTDTQYF. The CDR3, as DNA: TGCAGTGCTAGAGATAGGGCGACTAGCGGACGCACAGATACGCAGTATTTT.